The clone carrying this T cell receptor beta chain was seen only once. The target antigen is unknown. Repertoires were generated with immunoSEQ multiplex PCR, while TCRdb's copy carries only in-frame clones and drops some. Of over 100,000 clones in the sample, around nine tenths are singletons; the top ten hold 8% to 9%. In germline, CDR1 is LGHNA, CDR2 YSLEER. The CDR3 extends over 16 amino acids. The V segment lost 2 bases and the J segment 5 bases; nucleotides outside the gene matches: 9. The sample is drawn from a study of T cell responses to AZD1222 COVID-19 vaccine. General study findings and limits: Close to half of spike-specific TCRs reportedly recognize unmutated variant regions.

This chain uses TRBV4-3 with TRBJ1-3; 7 nucleotides line up with TRBD1. Source: peripheral blood, taken on day 0 of AZD1222 vaccination. This clonotype was obtained from an adult in good health. CDR3 amino acids: CASSQRYRGRRNTIYF. Written as DNA, the CDR3 is TGCGCCAGCAGCCAAAGGTACAGGGGAAGAAGAAACACCATATATTTT.